The 6 T cell receptor beta chains listed next were all sequenced from one sample in a study of T-cell reconstitution after alpha-beta-depleted transplantation in children (dated by TCRdb to the mid-2010s). The library was generated by PCR. The instrument was an Illumina HiSeq 2500. To normalize quantification of the TCRbeta repertoire, the TCR libraries were built with molecular barcoding that relied on unique molecular identifiers. TCRdb cleaned the public reads at Q25 with fastp, built clones with MiXCR and kept in-frame beta chains. Each record represents a unique CDR3 protein, reported with the most common genes and DNA among its rows. In all, the sample holds 670,000 or so distinct CDR3 sequences, and 10% to 15% of those were seen once. The ten largest clones take up around 0.76% of the sample. Sample treatment or condition, as interpreted from the label and publication: allogeneic hematopoietic cell transplantation with graft depleted of TCRalphabeta T cells and CD19 B cells.

The sample consisted of PBMCs, taken before TCRalphabeta/CD19-depleted stem cell transplant. The receptors were sampled from a girl aged 2 to 9 with congenital amegakaryocytic thrombocytopenia, due to receive a stem cell transplant.

This clonotype appeared a few times. V usage is TRBV29-1 and J usage is TRBJ2-5; D gene ambiguous. Trimming removed 2 bases from V and 3 bases from J, with 13 bases in between. The CDR3 loop spans 14 amino acids. CDR1 and CDR2 (germline): SQVTM, ANQGSEA. The CDR3 loop reads CSVERPAREETQYF. The CDR3 coding sequence is TGCAGCGTTGAAAGGCCAGCCCGAGAAGAGACCCAGTACTTC.

The chain joins TRBV9 to TRBJ2-7, with 10 bases that match TRBD2. Germline lookup yields CDR1 SGDLS and CDR2 YYNGEE. The CDR3 has 16 residues. The ends lost 0 bases at V and 7 bases at J; junction bases unmatched: 10. The CDR3 DNA is TGTGCCAGCAGCGTAGCTCTAGCGGGAGTTCTCGGGGAGCAGTACTTC. The encoded protein is CASSVALAGVLGEQYF.

The chain joins TRBV3-1 to TRBJ2-7; D not certain. The CDR3 loop spans 13 amino acids. V dropped 0 bases and J dropped 3 bases, with 6 bases sitting between them. Germline V lookup: CDR1 LGHDT, CDR2 YNNKEL (reference sequence). CDR3 nucleotide sequence: TGTGCCAGCAGCCAAGATCTGGACTACGAGCAGTACTTC. Its translation: CASSQDLDYEQYF.

This clonotype has at least ten counts. CDR3 coding DNA: TGCAGTGCTAGAGGAGTAGCGGGAGTGGAGACCCAGTACTTC. The encoded protein is CSARGVAGVETQYF. The chain links TRBV20-1 to TRBJ2-5; 9 bases map to TRBD2. The CDR3 contains 14 residues. The trim removed 1 base at V and 5 bases at J, leaving 5 bases unmatched. CDR1 and CDR2 (germline): DFQATT, SNEGSKA (reference sequence).

The J gene is TRBJ1-1, the V gene TRBV9; 7 positions match TRBD1. CDR3 size: 16 residues. Trimming cost V 1 base and J 5 bases; bases outside gene matches: 11. CDR1 and CDR2 (germline): SGDLS, YYNGEE. CDR3 sequence reads: CASSVFKGAGETEAFF. The DNA of the CDR3 is TGTGCCAGCAGCGTATTTAAGGGGGCAGGAGAGACTGAAGCTTTCTTT.

The chain joins TRBV7-8 to TRBJ2-1; D possibly corresponds to TRBD1 (6 bases). The CDR3 length is 14 residues. Germline V CDR1 and CDR2: SGHVS, FQNEAQ. The germline V and J ends were trimmed by 1 base and 8 bases, with 12 bases remaining between them. The CDR3 DNA is TGTGCCAGCAGCTTAGAGGGACATAGCTATGAGCAGTTCTTC. Protein: CASSLEGHSYEQFF.